These 23 T cell receptor beta chains originate from one sample sequenced in a study of cytomegalovirus exposure and HLA in healthy donors. Primers for the PCR totalled 60 Vbeta and 13 Jbeta. The protocol was immunoSEQ multiplex PCR, while the TCRdb copy is restricted to in-frame clones and leaves out a portion. The sample carries about 150,000 clones, about three quarters recorded once. The sample consisted of PBMCs. The receptors were gathered from a woman aged 25 to 45 in good health and CMV-seronegative.

The chain combines TRBV5-6 with TRBJ2-7, with D hard to call. With 2 bases removed from V and 2 bases from J, the gap between germline ends came to 5 bases. The CDR3 runs 12 residues. Per the germline V gene, CDR1 is SGHDT and CDR2 is YYEEEE. CDR3 sequence: CASSFAAYEQYF. The CDR3 DNA follows: TGTGCCAGCAGCTTCGCAGCCTACGAGCAGTACTTC.

A note on this clone: Other DNA sequences in the same sample also yield this CDR3. The chain uses TRBV7-9 and TRBJ1-1; 8 bases are a match to TRBD1. V dropped 5 bases and J dropped 1; count of bases not matched to a gene: 3. In germline, CDR1 is SEHNR, CDR2 FQNEAQ (reference sequence). The CDR3 has 14 amino acids. CDR3 protein: CASSPDRGNTEAFF. The CDR3 DNA is TGTGCCAGCAGCCCAGACAGGGGGAACACTGAAGCTTTCTTT.

The gene calls are TRBV5-1 and TRBJ1-2, with unresolved D. The germline V and J ends were trimmed by 1 base and 4 bases, with 11 bases remaining between them. The CDR3 is made up of 14 amino acids. Germline V lookup: CDR1 SGHRS, CDR2 YFSETQ. Written as DNA, the CDR3 is TGCGCCAGCAGCTTGCAAGAGGGAGGCTATGGCTACACCTTC. Its protein is CASSLQEGGYGYTF. The full variable domain, rest sourced from reference TRBV5-1 and TRBJ1-2, is KAGVTQTPRYLIKTRGQQVTLSCSPISGHRSVSWYQQTPGQGLQFLFEYFSETQRNKGNFPGRFSGRQFSNSRSEMNVSTLELGDSALYLCASSLQEGGYGYTFGSGTRLTVV.

The genes are TRBV7-9 and TRBJ1-1; a possible D gene is TRBD1 (5 bases). V was cut by 3 bases and J by 1 base, with 12 bases left in between. Germline CDR1 is SEHNR and CDR2 is FQNEAQ (reference sequence). The CDR3 extends over 15 amino acids. The CDR3 region has the DNA TGTGCCAGCAGCTTGGACACCCAATCGAACACTGAAGCTTTCTTT. It encodes CASSLDTQSNTEAFF.

Only a few counts were recorded for this clone. J is TRBJ1-4 and V is TRBV6-5; 9 bases fit TRBD1. The length of the CDR3 is 15 residues. J was trimmed by 7 bases and V by 6 bases; bases with no gene match: 9. The germline gives CDR1 MNHEY, CDR2 SVGAGI. The CDR3 region is CASSSPGTGLEKLFF. CDR3 DNA: TGTGCCAGCAGCTCTCCCGGGACAGGGCTTGAAAAACTGTTTTTT.

The V and J genes are TRBV2 and TRBJ2-2; D perhaps matches TRBD2 (6 bases). The CDR3 totals 14 residues. CDR1 SNHLY and CDR2 FYNNEI come from the germline V gene. V was cut by 5 bases and J by 6 bases, with 13 bases left in between. CDR3 residues: CASSRNRRAGELFF. The CDR3 nucleotides read TGTGCCAGCAGTAGGAATAGGAGGGCCGGGGAGCTGTTTTTT.

For this clone: An end of the junction differs from the germline gene, which may be a read error. The rearrangement links TRBV6-1 to TRBJ2-3; 9 nucleotides match TRBD2. CDR3 length equals 13 residues. Per germline, CDR1 MNHNS and CDR2 SASEGT. The CDR3 spells CASRIPSASGDLF. CDR3 in DNA: TGTGCCAGCAGGATCCCCTCGGCTAGCGGGGACCTTTTT.

This clone appeared a few times. This chain uses TRBV2 with TRBJ1-1; 8 bases agree with TRBD1. The germline V gene encodes CDR1 SNHLY and CDR2 FYNNEI. The V and J ends lost 6 bases and 3 bases, in that order; junction bases with no gene match: 6. This CDR3 region has 14 residues. The CDR3 loop reads CASRTDRDYTEAFF. The CDR3, as DNA: TGTGCCAGCAGAACGGACAGGGATTACACTGAAGCTTTCTTT.

The CDR3 DNA is TGTGCCAGCAGCAAAGAAATGCCAGGGGGCGCCGAGACCCAGTACTTC. Protein product: CASSKEMPGGAETQYF. This rearrangement joins TRBV21-1 to TRBJ2-5; TRBD1, the table's D call, was not compared with the DNA. TRBV21-1 is termed a pseudogene. CDR3 length: 16 residues.

This sequence joins TRBV6-6 and TRBJ2-1; TRBD2 matches at 9 bases. The V gene's germline CDR1 is MNHNY and CDR2 SVGAGI (reference sequence). With 8 bases clipped from V and 4 bases from J, the junction kept 9 bases outside the gene matches. This CDR3 spans 15 amino acids. This CDR3 reads CASRHSGGTYNEQFF. CDR3 sequence (DNA): TGTGCCAGCCGCCACAGCGGGGGGACTTACAATGAGCAGTTCTTC.

The chain couples TRBV27 to TRBJ2-1; TRBD2 might be the D (6 bases). The CDR3 totals 14 residues. V was shortened by 6 bases and J by 5 bases, with 14 bases between the two germline ends. Germline loops: CDR1 MNHEY, CDR2 SMNVEV (reference sequence). The CDR3 DNA follows: TGTGCCAGCAGGGTACTAGCAACGCACAATGAGCAGTTCTTC. It specifies CASRVLATHNEQFF.

The chain carries TRBV28 and TRBJ1-6; TRBD1 matches at 8 bases. The germline gives CDR1 MDHEN, CDR2 SYDVKM. This CDR3 is 12 amino acids long. J was trimmed by 13 bases and V by 3 bases; bases with no gene match: 2. Here the CDR3 reads CASSLGQDPLHF. In DNA form, the CDR3 reads TGTGCCAGCAGTTTGGGACAGGATCCCCTCCACTTT.

There are a few counts of this clone. This sequence joins TRBV5-5 and TRBJ1-5; D remains ambiguous. Germline V gene data show CDR1 as SGHKS and CDR2 as YYEKEE (reference sequence). V was trimmed by 3 bases and J by 0 bases, leaving 13 bases between them. This CDR3 spans 16 amino acids. The CDR3 loop reads CASSSYSSLSNQPQHF. In nucleotides, the CDR3 is TGTGCCAGCAGCTCGTACAGCTCGCTTAGCAATCAGCCCCAGCATTTT.

This clone showed up just a few times. The chain has TRBV18 and TRBJ2-3; D is possibly TRBD2 (7 bases). Germline assignment: CDR1 KGHSH and CDR2 LQKENI. Trimming cost V 1 base and J 6 bases, with 17 bases left between them. The CDR3 runs 16 residues. CDR3 residues: CASSPRGGLVLDTQYF. Written as DNA, the CDR3 is TGTGCCAGCTCACCACGGGGGGGGCTTGTCCTGGATACGCAGTATTTT.

Written as DNA, the CDR3 is TGCGCCAGCAGCTTCCTTCCAACAGAAGACTATGGCTACACCTTC. Its protein is CASSFLPTEDYGYTF. The chain links TRBV5-1 to TRBJ1-2; D unclear. Trimming took off 2 bases at V and 3 bases at J, with 14 bases between the two ends. Looked up from germline, CDR1 is SGHRS and CDR2 is YFSETQ. CDR3 size: 15 residues.

This clone appeared a few times. V gene TRBV5-1 combines with J gene TRBJ1-1; D is ambiguous. The CDR3 runs 13 residues. Germline V CDR1 and CDR2: SGHRS, YFSETQ. V lost 4 bases to trimming and J lost 7 bases, with 14 bases between them. The CDR3: CASSKDVGSEAFF. CDR3 nucleotide sequence: TGCGCCAGCAGCAAGGATGTGGGGAGTGAAGCTTTCTTT.

The chain couples TRBV4-1 to TRBJ1-1; D call uncertain. Trimming pared 0 bases from V and 1 base from J, leaving 12 bases between. This CDR3 region has 16 residues. Germline V gives CDR1 MGHRA, CDR2 YSYEKL. DNA for the CDR3: TGCGCCAGCAGCCAAGAGCCGGAGCGGACGAACACTGAAGCTTTCTTT. This translates into CASSQEPERTNTEAFF.

This clone was counted once. The chain combines TRBV6-5 with TRBJ1-5, with TRBD1 matching over 9 bases. The trim removed 5 bases at V and 4 bases at J, leaving 3 bases unmatched. CDR1 is MNHEY, CDR2 SVGAGI, per germline. The CDR3 consists of 14 residues. The CDR3 DNA sequence: TGTGCCAGCAGTCCCGACAGGGGGAATCAGCCCCAGCATTTT. Protein product: CASSPDRGNQPQHF.

This clone was counted once. The chain carries TRBV7-8 and TRBJ2-7; TRBD1 agrees at 7 bases. The germline gives CDR1 SGHVS, CDR2 FQNEAQ. With 8 bases clipped from V and 7 bases from J, the junction kept 14 bases outside the gene matches. The CDR3 covers 14 residues. The DNA of the CDR3 is TGTGCCAGCGGTCTCTACAGGGGTTCGGGGGAGCAGTACTTC. It encodes CASGLYRGSGEQYF.

V usage is TRBV25-1 and J usage is TRBJ2-3; 11 nucleotides match TRBD2. Trimming took 6 bases from V and 2 from J; bases not matched to a gene: 13. Germline values: CDR1 MGHDK, CDR2 SYGVNS. CDR3 length: 18 amino acids. The CDR3 DNA sequence: TGTGCCAGCAGCTACCCCCTGGCTAGCGGGGGGATCACAGATACGCAGTATTTT. It translates to CASSYPLASGGITDTQYF.

This chain's CDR3 is CASATTASNQPQHF. The CDR3 coding sequence is TGTGCCAGCGCTACGACAGCTAGCAATCAGCCCCAGCATTTT. J is TRBJ1-5 and V is TRBV6-6; TRBD1 might be the D (5 bases). This CDR3 has 14 residues. Trimming left V 8 bases short and J 0 bases short, with 11 bases between. Germline CDR1 is MNHNY and CDR2 is SVGAGI (reference sequence).

This chain joins TRBV18 and TRBJ2-7; 9 bases map to TRBD1. Germline V gene sequence: CDR1 KGHSH, CDR2 LQKENI. J lost 3 bases, V lost 3 bases, and 3 bases had no gene match. This CDR3 has 14 residues. The CDR3 DNA is TGTGCCAGCTCACCGCGACAGGGGGACTACGAGCAGTACTTC. This sequence encodes CASSPRQGDYEQYF.

V and J are TRBV2 and TRBJ2-2; the D gene is possibly TRBD1 (5 bases). CDR3 length: 14 residues. CDR1 is SNHLY, CDR2 FYNNEI, per germline. Trimming shortened V by 6 bases and J by 2 bases, and 10 bases separated the two germline ends. The CDR3 reads CASSSGQNTGELFF. The DNA of the CDR3 is TGTGCCAGCAGCTCAGGACAAAACACCGGGGAGCTGTTTTTT.